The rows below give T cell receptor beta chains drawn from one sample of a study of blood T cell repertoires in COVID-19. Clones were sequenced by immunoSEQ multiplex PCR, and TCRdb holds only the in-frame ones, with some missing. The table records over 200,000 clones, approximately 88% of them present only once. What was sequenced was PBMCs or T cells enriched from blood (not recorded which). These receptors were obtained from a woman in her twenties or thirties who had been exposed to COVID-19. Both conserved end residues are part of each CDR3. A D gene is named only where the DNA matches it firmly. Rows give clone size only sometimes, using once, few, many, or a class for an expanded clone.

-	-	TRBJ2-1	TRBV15	TGTGCCACCAGCAGAGAGGGGGCAGGCTCCTACAATGAGCAGTTCTTC	CATSREGAGSYNEQFF
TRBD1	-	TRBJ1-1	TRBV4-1	TGCGCCAGCAGCCAAGCCGGACAGGTGAACACTGAAGCTTTCTTT	CASSQAGQVNTEAFF
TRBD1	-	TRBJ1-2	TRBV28	TGTGCCAGCTTAAAGGCCGGGACAGGCTTATTTAACTATGGCTACACCTTC	CASLKAGTGLFNYGYTF
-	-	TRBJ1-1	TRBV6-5	TGTGCCAGCAGGAAACTTCGGGGCACTGAAGCTTTCTTT	CASRKLRGTEAFF
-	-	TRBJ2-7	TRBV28	TGTGCCAGCCAACAGGCCTACGAGCAGTACTTC	CASQQAYEQYF
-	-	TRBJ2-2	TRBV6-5	TGTGCCAGCCGACTGGAGGGCACCGGGGAGCTGTTTTTT	CASRLEGTGELFF
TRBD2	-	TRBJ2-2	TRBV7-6	TGTGCCAGCAGCCCAGGGACTAGCGAACCCGGGGAGCTGTTTTTT	CASSPGTSEPGELFF
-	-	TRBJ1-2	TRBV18	TGTGCCAGCTCACCACCGAAGTTTGCGGGTCTCTATGGCTACACCTTC	CASSPPKFAGLYGYTF
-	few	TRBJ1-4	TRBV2	TGTGCCAGCAACGGACAGATTGAAAAACTGTTTTTT	CASNGQIEKLFF
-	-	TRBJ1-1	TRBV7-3	TGTGCCAGCAGCCTAGGATATGGTGAAGCTTTCTTT	CASSLGYGEAFF
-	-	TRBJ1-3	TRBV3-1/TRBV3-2	TGTGCCAGCAGCCAGGGCGAGAACACCATATATTTT	CASSQGENTIYF
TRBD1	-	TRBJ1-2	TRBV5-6	TGTGCCAGCAGCTTGGGACAGGGAGACTATGGCTACACCTTC	CASSLGQGDYGYTF
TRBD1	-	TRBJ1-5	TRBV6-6	TGTGCCAGCAGCTCCACCAGGGGGCAAGGCAATCAGCCCCAGCATTTT	CASSSTRGQGNQPQHF
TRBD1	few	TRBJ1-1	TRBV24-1	TGTGCCACCAGTGAAGACAGGGGGCGCACTGAAGCTTTCTTT	CATSEDRGRTEAFF
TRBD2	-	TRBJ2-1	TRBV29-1	TGCAGCGCGGATGGGGGGGGTCGGGATGAGCAGTTCTTC	CSADGGGRDEQFF
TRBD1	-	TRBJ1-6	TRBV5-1	TGCGCCAGCAGCTTGACAGGGGAGGATAATTCACCCCTCCACTTT	CASSLTGEDNSPLHF